These 16 T cell receptor beta chains share one sample of origin, sequenced in a study of shared clonotypes between healthy human individuals. Clones were read by immunoSEQ multiplex PCR, and TCRdb kept only the in-frame ones, dropping some. The table lists over 400,000 clones, almost 80% of them singletons, with 12% in the top ten. The sequencing sample was made of PBMCs. The receptors here all came from a woman aged 35 to 49 in good health. Some clones in this sample may be carry-over from other donors' samples.

The chain carries TRBV28 and TRBJ2-7, with 16 bases identical to TRBD2. CDR1 MDHEN and CDR2 SYDVKM come from the germline V gene. J was trimmed by 4 bases and V by 3 bases; bases with no gene match: 12. The CDR3 consists of 19 residues. This CDR3 reads CASSFTKGLAGGPHYEQYF. For the CDR3, the DNA is TGTGCCAGCAGTTTTACCAAGGGACTAGCGGGAGGGCCCCATTACGAGCAGTACTTC.

The V call is TRBV2, the J call TRBJ2-7; D remains unclear. The CDR3 has 11 residues. V was clipped by 6 bases and J by 4 bases, with 7 bases between them. Germline loops: CDR1 SNHLY, CDR2 FYNNEI. CDR3 region: CASRQAYEQYF. The CDR3 DNA sequence: TGTGCCAGCAGGCAAGCATACGAGCAGTACTTC. The full variable domain, with the rest looked up from reference TRBV2 and TRBJ2-7, is EPEVTQTPSHQVTQMGQEVILRCVPISNHLYFYWYRQILGQKVEFLVSFYNNEISEKSEIFDDQFSVERPDGSNFTLKIRSTKLEDSAMYFCASRQAYEQYFGPGTRLTVT.

This rearrangement joins TRBV2 to TRBJ1-2; TRBD1 matches 7 bases. CDR1 and CDR2 (germline): SNHLY, FYNNEI. The CDR3 sequence is 12 residues long. The V segment lost 8 bases and the J segment 8 bases; nucleotides outside the gene matches: 8. The CDR3 loop is CASARGEDGYTF. In DNA form, the CDR3 reads TGTGCCAGCGCCAGGGGGGAAGACGGCTACACCTTC.

In regard to this clone: Germline and junction disagree at one end, which may indicate a read error. The chain couples TRBV2 to TRBJ2-1, with D unresolved. This CDR3 spans 14 amino acids. CDR1 and CDR2 (germline): SNHLY, FYNNEI. The DNA for the CDR3 is TGTGCCAGCAGGGAAGGAATCTCCTACAATGAGCAGTTCTTC. It codes for CASREGISYNEQFF.

The chain joins TRBV20-1 to TRBJ1-2, with D maybe TRBD1 (6 bases). The V and J ends lost 6 bases and 9 bases respectively, with 14 bases between them. The CDR3 contains 11 residues. Germline V gene data show CDR1 as DFQATT and CDR2 as SNEGSKA (reference sequence). CDR3 nucleotides: TGCAGTGCAGGGACACTGAGGAGCTACACCTTC. Its protein product is CSAGTLRSYTF.

The gene calls are TRBV4-1 and TRBJ2-7; D may be TRBD2 (6 bases). Looked up from germline, CDR1 is MGHRA and CDR2 is YSYEKL. V was trimmed by 4 bases and J by 1 base, leaving 17 bases between them. The CDR3 runs to 16 residues. CDR3 in DNA: TGCGCCAGCAGCCCGAGGCAACGGGGAGGTTCCTACGAGCAGTACTTC. This translates into CASSPRQRGGSYEQYF.

Regarding this clone: The junction differs from germline at one of its ends, possibly a read error. This rearrangement joins TRBV30 to TRBJ1-2; D possibly corresponds to TRBD1 (6 bases). The CDR3 has 12 residues. CDR1 and CDR2 from the germline V gene are GTSNPN and SVGIG (reference sequence). The CDR3 coding sequence is TGTGACTGGAGTGTAGGGGGTTATGGCTACACCTTC. Encoded protein: CDWSVGGYGYTF.

This chain connects TRBV11-1 to TRBJ2-5; tentative D call: TRBD2 (6 bases). Germline V lookup: CDR1 SGHAT, CDR2 FQDESV (reference sequence). V was clipped by 0 bases and J by 2 bases, with 13 bases between them. The CDR3 sequence is 16 residues long. DNA of the CDR3: TGTGCCAGCAGCTTAGCGGGCGGGATTGGTCAAGAGACCCAGTACTTC. Amino acids: CASSLAGGIGQETQYF.

Turning to this clone: A far larger clone lies a single base away; this is likely a read error. Other DNA sequences in the same sample also yield this CDR3. V and J are TRBV4-3 and TRBJ2-2; the D gene is possibly TRBD1 (6 bases). This CDR3 contains 17 residues. In germline, CDR1 is LGHNA, CDR2 YSLEER. The CDR3 region has the DNA TGCGCTAGCAGCCAAGATTCATGGGCAGGGGTCGCAGGGGAGCTGTTTTTT. Protein: CASSQDSWAGVAGELFF.

The sample holds one count of this clone. The V call is TRBV15, the J call TRBJ2-2, with unresolved D. Looked up from germline, CDR1 is LNHNV and CDR2 is YYDKDF (reference sequence). The CDR3 is 14 amino acids. V was shortened by 0 bases and J by 6 bases, with 8 bases between the two germline ends. In nucleotides, the CDR3 is TGTGCCACCAGCAGAGAACTATTGCCCGGGGAGCTGTTTTTT. This sequence encodes CATSRELLPGELFF.

The genes are TRBV10-3 and TRBJ1-2; 8 nucleotides align to TRBD1. Germline-derived CDR1 and CDR2 are ENHRY and SYGVKD. The CDR3 consists of 14 residues. V dropped 3 bases and J dropped 8; count of bases not matched to a gene: 8. The CDR3 DNA reads TGTGCCATCAGTGAAGGTGACAGGGGTAGGGGCTACACCTTC. Its protein product is CAISEGDRGRGYTF.

There are many counts of this clone. The same CDR3 arises from other DNA sequences in this sample as well. The rearrangement joins TRBV5-1 to TRBJ2-2; D possibly corresponds to TRBD1 (6 bases). The CDR3 length is 20 residues. Germline V gives CDR1 SGHRS, CDR2 YFSETQ. The V end lost 4 bases, the J end lost 0 bases, and 25 bases lay between the germline ends. This chain's CDR3 is CASSGWQSNLTGSNTGELFF. The CDR3 region has the DNA TGCGCCAGCAGCGGCTGGCAATCCAACCTCACAGGGTCGAACACCGGGGAGCTGTTTTTT.

The chain recombines TRBV7-9 with TRBJ2-7, with 7 bases lining up with TRBD2. Germline V gene lookup returns CDR1 SEHNR and CDR2 FQNEAQ (reference sequence). V lost 1 base to trimming and J lost 2 bases; unmatched junction nucleotides: 8. The CDR3 length is 16 residues. This chain's CDR3 is CASSLGGSGGAYEQYF. The CDR3 DNA sequence: TGTGCCAGCAGCTTAGGAGGGTCTGGGGGGGCCTACGAGCAGTACTTC.

The chain combines TRBV7-8 with TRBJ2-2; 9 bases align to TRBD1. This CDR3 spans 15 amino acids. J lost 6 bases, V lost 5 bases, and 7 bases had no gene match. Germline V gene sequence: CDR1 SGHVS, CDR2 FQNEAQ. The CDR3 DNA sequence: TGTGCCAGCAGCCGGGACAGGGCTGGGGCCGGGGAGCTGTTTTTT. Amino acid sequence: CASSRDRAGAGELFF.

CDR3 protein: CASSLSGSGASYNEQFF. CDR3 bases: TGTGCCAGCAGTTTATCTGGTAGCGGGGCCTCCTACAATGAGCAGTTCTTC. This chain links TRBV27 with TRBJ2-1; TRBD2 matches 8 bases. The CDR3 extends over 17 amino acids. V lost 0 bases, J lost 0 bases, and 4 bases stayed unmatched. CDR1 is MNHEY, CDR2 SMNVEV, per germline (reference sequence).

The chain has TRBV2 and TRBJ2-3; D is perhaps TRBD1 (5 bases). Germline loops: CDR1 SNHLY, CDR2 FYNNEI. The CDR3 length is 15 residues. V shed 8 bases and J shed 3 bases, with 18 bases lying between them. The CDR3 loop reads CASQVLQGRTDTQYF. In DNA, the CDR3 is TGTGCCAGCCAAGTCTTGCAGGGAAGGACAGATACGCAGTATTTT.